Listed below are T cell receptor beta chains from one sample, sequenced in a study of T cells in localized non-small cell lung cancer. Data came from immunoSEQ multiplex PCR; TCRdb stores just in-frame clones and leaves some out. This table has 8,500 to 10,000 clones, roughly 86% appearing once. Sample: peripheral blood, taken before any cancer treatment. These receptors all stem from a female donor older than 55 with stage II squamous cell lung carcinoma. Both conserved end residues are part of each CDR3. The D gene is left open where the match is weak. Not every row has a clone size; where given, it reads once, few, many or a size class.

clone_size,j_call,v_call,d_call,cdr3_nt,cdr3_aa
-,TRBJ1-1,TRBV5-1,-,TGCGCCAGCAGCCTGGGGCGGACCGACACTGAAGCTTTCTTT,CASSLGRTDTEAFF
-,TRBJ2-1,TRBV19,TRBD2,TGTGCCACCAAAGGCTCTAGCGGGGGGGCCTTCTACAATGAGCAGTTCTTC,CATKGSSGGAFYNEQFF
-,TRBJ2-7,TRBV6-6,TRBD1,TGTGCCAGCAGCCAACTCAGGGGGTACGAGCAGTACTTC,CASSQLRGYEQYF
-,TRBJ2-6,TRBV30,TRBD2,TGTGCCTGGAGTGGGGGGGGCTCTGGGGCCAACGTCCTGACTTTC,CAWSGGGSGANVLTF
-,TRBJ1-2,TRBV7-8,-,TGTGCCAGCAGTTCTACAACGGTACCTTCCTACACCTTC,CASSSTTVPSYTF
-,TRBJ1-1,TRBV7-9,-,TGTGCCAGCAGCTTGTCACAGCTGAACACTGAAGCTTTCTTT,CASSLSQLNTEAFF
-,TRBJ2-5,TRBV19,-,TGTGCCAGTAGTATCTTTTCAGGTTTGCGGCAAGAGACCCAGTACTTC,CASSIFSGLRQETQYF
-,TRBJ1-3,TRBV6-6,-,TGTGCCAGCAGTAGGGGAGGCGGGGGGGAGGGAAACACCATATATTTT,CASSRGGGGEGNTIYF
-,TRBJ1-6,TRBV28,TRBD1,TGTGCCAGCAGGCCGACAGGGGGCGATTCACCCCTCCACTTT,CASRPTGGDSPLHF
-,TRBJ2-7,TRBV2,-,TGTGCCAGCTCCGTTGGCTACGAGCAGTACTTC,CASSVGYEQYF
-,TRBJ2-5,TRBV28,TRBD1,TGTGCCAGCACCAGACGGGACAGGGTTGGAGAGACCCAGTACTTC,CASTRRDRVGETQYF
once,TRBJ2-3,TRBV6-6,-,TGTGCCAGCAGCCTTCCGGCTAGTACAGATACGCAGTATTTT,CASSLPASTDTQYF
few,TRBJ1-5,TRBV28,-,TGTGCCAGCAGTCCCGGGATGAGACAGCCCCAGCATTTT,CASSPGMRQPQHF
few,TRBJ1-1,TRBV18,-,TGTGCCAGCTCACCTTCGGCAGATCTCATGAACACTGAAGCTTTCTTT,CASSPSADLMNTEAFF
-,TRBJ1-1,TRBV5-1,-,TGCGCCAGCAGCTTGGTGGGGGGCCGGATGAACACTGAAGCTTTCTTT,CASSLVGGRMNTEAFF